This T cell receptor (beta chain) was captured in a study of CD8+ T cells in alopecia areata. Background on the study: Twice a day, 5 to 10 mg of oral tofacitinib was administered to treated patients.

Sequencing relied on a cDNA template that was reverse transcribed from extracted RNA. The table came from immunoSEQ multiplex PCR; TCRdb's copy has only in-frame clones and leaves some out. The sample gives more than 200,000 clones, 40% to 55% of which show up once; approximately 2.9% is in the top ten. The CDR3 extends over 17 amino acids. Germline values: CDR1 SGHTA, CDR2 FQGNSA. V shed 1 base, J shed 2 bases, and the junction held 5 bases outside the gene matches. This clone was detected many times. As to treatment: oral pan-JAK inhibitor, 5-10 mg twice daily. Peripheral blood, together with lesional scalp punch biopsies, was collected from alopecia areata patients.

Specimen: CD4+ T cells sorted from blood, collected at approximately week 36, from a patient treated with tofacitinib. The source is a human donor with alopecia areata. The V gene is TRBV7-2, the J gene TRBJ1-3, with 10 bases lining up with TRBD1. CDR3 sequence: CASSLVPDRGTGNTIYF. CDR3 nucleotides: TGTGCCAGCAGCTTAGTCCCGGACAGGGGGACTGGAAACACCATATATTTT.